These 14 T cell receptor beta chains came from one sample sequenced in a study of beta chain features in type 1 diabetes. Broader study findings: In all four CD4+ subsets, TCRB CDR3 length was significantly, moderately reduced in type 1 diabetes.

The whole isolated RNA underwent reverse transcription, so sequencing captured expressed TCRB transcripts. TCRdb's table, derived via immunoSEQ multiplex PCR, lists solely in-frame clones and lacks some. The profile shows approximately 730,000 clones, about an eighth of them singletons. Their antigens are not known. Specimen: naive CD4+ T cells from blood. The receptor set was obtained from a man aged 18 to 35 with type 1 diabetes.

This clone has more than one count but fewer than ten. V usage is TRBV18 and J usage is TRBJ1-2, with TRBD1 identical over 7 bases. Per the germline V gene, CDR1 is KGHSH and CDR2 is LQKENI. Losses at the gene ends were 5 bases for V and 3 bases for J; bases not matched to a gene: 9. The CDR3 length is 15 residues. CDR3 amino acids: CASSALDREDYGYTF. CDR3 bases: TGTGCCAGCTCAGCCCTAGACAGGGAAGACTATGGCTACACCTTC.

The chain is built from TRBV29-1 and TRBJ1-1, with a tentative D call TRBD1 (6 bases). This CDR3 is 13 amino acids long. Germline V gene sequence: CDR1 SQVTM, CDR2 ANQGSEA. V was pared by 6 bases and J by 1 base, with 12 bases between. The chain's CDR3 is CSVGGGPNTEAFF. The CDR3 DNA sequence: TGCAGCGTCGGCGGGGGCCCGAACACTGAAGCTTTCTTT.

The CDR3 spells CASSLVPASTDTQYF. The DNA of the CDR3 is TGCGCCAGCAGCCTAGTTCCTGCTAGCACAGATACGCAGTATTTT. The rearrangement uses TRBV4-1 and TRBJ2-3; D ambiguous. The germline V gene has CDR1 MGHRA and CDR2 YSYEKL. This CDR3 is built from 15 residues. V lost 4 bases, J lost 0 bases, and 11 bases lay in between.

This clone was seen more than once but under ten times. The chain couples TRBV30 to TRBJ1-4, with D uncertain. Germline CDR1 reads GTSNPN; CDR2 reads SVGIG (reference sequence). The V end lost 3 bases, the J end lost 5 bases, and 16 bases lay between the germline ends. The CDR3 runs 15 residues. Here the CDR3 reads CAWRAPRPWNEKLFF. DNA for the CDR3: TGTGCCTGGAGGGCCCCGCGTCCATGGAATGAAAAACTGTTTTTT.

This sequence joins TRBV30 and TRBJ1-3; D possibly corresponds to TRBD1 (5 bases). Germline assignment: CDR1 GTSNPN and CDR2 SVGIG (reference sequence). Trimming pared 2 bases from V and 3 bases from J, leaving 23 bases between. The CDR3 consists of 18 residues. DNA for the CDR3: TGTGCCTGGAGTTCCCGGATCAGAGCCCTTAGGGGTGGAAACACCATATATTTT. This translates into CAWSSRIRALRGGNTIYF. The whole variable domain, filled in from reference TRBV30 and TRBJ1-3, reads SQTIHQWPATLVQPVGSPLSLECTVEGTSNPNLYWYRQAAGRGLQLLFYSVGIGQISSEVPQNLSASRPQDRQFILSSKKLLLSDSGFYLCAWSSRIRALRGGNTIYFGEGSWLTVV.

CDR3 in amino acids: CASSFGRGYEQYF. The CDR3 DNA sequence: TGTGCCAGCAGTTTTGGTCGCGGGTACGAGCAGTACTTC. The chain is built from TRBV28 and TRBJ2-7; possibly TRBD2 for D (5 bases). The CDR3 loop spans 13 amino acids. The V end was cut by 3 bases, the J end by 4 bases, with 10 bases between. Germline V gene lookup returns CDR1 MDHEN and CDR2 SYDVKM.

The chain links TRBV7-2 to TRBJ1-1, with a possible D match to TRBD1 (6 bases). The CDR3 sequence is 15 residues long. Germline CDR1 and CDR2: SGHTA and FQGNSA. The ends were cut back, 0 bases at V and 0 bases at J, with 8 bases in the middle. CDR3 bases: TGTGCCAGCAGCTTAGCCGGGGGCATGAACACTGAAGCTTTCTTT. It is translated as CASSLAGGMNTEAFF.

This clone was found a few times. This chain joins TRBV7-6 and TRBJ1-2, with D hard to call. The CDR3 runs 14 residues. CDR1 SGHVS and CDR2 FNYEAQ come from the germline V gene. V was clipped by 1 base and J by 6 bases, with 12 bases between them. The CDR3 here is CASSLDPVGNGYTF. CDR3 sequence (DNA): TGTGCCAGCAGCTTAGATCCCGTGGGGAATGGCTACACCTTC.

This clone was seen more than once but under ten times. The V and J genes are TRBV7-9 and TRBJ1-1, with D unclear. Trimming removed 2 bases from V and 1 base from J, with 11 bases in between. CDR1 and CDR2 (germline): SEHNR, FQNEAQ (reference sequence). This CDR3 contains 15 residues. The CDR3 DNA reads TGTGCCAGCAGCTTAACGTCGGGCACGAACACTGAAGCTTTCTTT. As protein: CASSLTSGTNTEAFF.

The sample holds a few counts of this clone. The chain employs TRBV10-3 and TRBJ2-7; D is uncertain. The CDR3 is made up of 13 amino acids. CDR1 and CDR2 from the germline V gene are ENHRY and SYGVKD. V was trimmed by 3 bases and J by 3 bases, leaving 9 bases between them. CDR3 in amino acids: CAISEAGYYEQYF. The DNA of the CDR3 is TGTGCCATCAGTGAAGCCGGTTACTACGAGCAGTACTTC.

V and J are TRBV7-2 and TRBJ1-1; D call uncertain. There are 15 residues in the CDR3. Germline-derived CDR1 and CDR2 are SGHTA and FQGNSA. Between the trimmed V and J ends, which lost 1 base and 3 bases, there was a span of 12 bases. CDR3 in amino acids: CASSLVDGGDTEAFF. DNA for the CDR3: TGTGCCAGCAGCTTAGTGGACGGTGGGGACACTGAAGCTTTCTTT.

This clone turned up a few times. The J gene is TRBJ1-5, the V gene TRBV27; 9 bases agree with TRBD1. The V segment lost 5 bases and the J segment 3 bases; nucleotides outside the gene matches: 8. The CDR3 has 16 residues. Looked up from germline, CDR1 is MNHEY and CDR2 is SMNVEV (reference sequence). CDR3 nucleotide sequence: TGTGCCAGCAGTGAGCCGGGACAGGGTCTCAATCAGCCCCAGCATTTT. As protein: CASSEPGQGLNQPQHF.

This clone has a handful of counts. CDR3 coding DNA: TGTGCCAGCAGGGGACAGGGGGCAGCAGATACGCAGTATTTT. Its protein product is CASRGQGAADTQYF. V and J are TRBV25-1 and TRBJ2-3; 12 nucleotides line up with TRBD1. Germline V gives CDR1 MGHDK, CDR2 SYGVNS. V shed 6 bases and J 4 bases; nucleotides not matched to a gene: 2. The CDR3 length is 14 residues. Filled out from reference TRBV25-1 and TRBJ2-3, the complete variable domain reads EADIYQTPRYLVIGTGKKITLECSQTMGHDKMYWYQQDPGMELHLIHYSYGVNSTEKGDLSSESTVSRIRTEHFPLTLESARPSHTSQYLCASRGQGAADTQYFGPGTRLTVL.

The chain couples TRBV6-5 to TRBJ2-7; 7 nucleotides match TRBD1. The CDR3 is 14 residues long. The germline V gene encodes CDR1 MNHEY and CDR2 SVGAGI. V lost 7 bases, J lost 3 bases, and 9 bases stayed unmatched. The CDR3 DNA sequence: TGTGCCAGCAAAGGGGACAGCGTCGACTACGAGCAGTACTTC. Translating it yields CASKGDSVDYEQYF.